The 15 T cell receptor beta chains below all came from one sample that was sequenced in a study of T-cell memory formation after mild COVID-19. Using its own MiXCR run on the 5' RACE reads, TCRdb lists one record per CDR3 protein. The table includes about 110,000 distinct CDR3 sequences, approximately 15% detected once. Sequencing was carried out using PBMCs or a T cell subset sorted from them (not recorded which). These receptors all come from an adult woman who had mild COVID-19 (a few samples of this study predate the infection). Cell type and time point are not known.

Only a few counts were recorded for this clonotype. The chain couples TRBV2 to TRBJ1-3; TRBD1 is a possible D gene (5 bases). The CDR3 is made up of 16 amino acids. V dropped 6 bases and J dropped 2 bases, with 17 bases sitting between them. Germline CDR1 and CDR2: SNHLY and FYNNEI. CDR3 loop: CASRDPGLATGNTIYF. CDR3 coding DNA: TGTGCCAGCAGGGATCCGGGACTTGCTACTGGAAACACCATATATTTT.

This clonotype was recorded a few times. The chain is built from TRBV7-6 and TRBJ2-3; D call uncertain. CDR3 length equals 13 residues. Trimming pared 1 base from V and 4 bases from J, leaving 6 bases between. CDR1 is SGHVS and CDR2 is FNYEAQ in the germline V gene. In nucleotides, the CDR3 is TGTGCCAGCAGCTTAGAAAAGGCAGATACGCAGTATTTT. It yields the protein CASSLEKADTQYF.

This clonotype was found a few times. The gene calls are TRBV20-1 and TRBJ2-1; 7 bases map to TRBD2. This CDR3 is 15 amino acids long. Germline CDR1 is DFQATT and CDR2 is SNEGSKA (reference sequence). V dropped 1 base and J dropped 4; count of bases not matched to a gene: 7. CDR3 sequence reads: CSARGVSGVYNEQFF. Here the CDR3 DNA reads TGCAGTGCTAGAGGGGTCAGCGGGGTTTACAATGAGCAGTTCTTC.

This clonotype was recorded a few times. The chain links TRBV30 to TRBJ1-1; D is ambiguous. V was pared by 5 bases and J by 1 base, with 11 bases between. Germline values: CDR1 GTSNPN, CDR2 SVGIG (reference sequence). CDR3 length: 13 residues. The CDR3 DNA reads TGTGCCTGGGATCGGGGATGGAACACTGAAGCTTTCTTT. Its protein product is CAWDRGWNTEAFF.

This chain joins TRBV12-3 or TRBV12-4 and TRBJ2-1; no definite D call. V shed 3 bases and J shed 7 bases, with 13 bases lying between them. The CDR3 runs 14 residues. CDR3 bases: TGTGCCAGCAGTTTGTTTTCCGGCTGGAATGAGCAGTTCTTC. It encodes CASSLFSGWNEQFF.

This clonotype was seen a few times. The rearrangement links TRBV15 to TRBJ1-1; D remains unclear. The CDR3 runs to 16 residues. Trimming pared 0 bases from V and 1 base from J, leaving 12 bases between. Per the germline V gene, CDR1 is LNHNV and CDR2 is YYDKDF (reference sequence). The CDR3 coding sequence is TGTGCCACCAGCAGAGATCTTGGGATGGGGAACACTGAAGCTTTCTTT. Translation gives CATSRDLGMGNTEAFF.

The chain employs TRBV12-3 or TRBV12-4 and TRBJ2-1, with 7 positions matching TRBD2. V lost 6 bases and J lost 4; bases outside the gene matches: 18. This CDR3 is built from 18 residues. This CDR3 is CASRGEGSALNDYNEQFF. The DNA of the CDR3 is TGTGCCAGCAGGGGGGAGGGGTCCGCTCTCAATGATTACAATGAGCAGTTCTTC.

V and J are TRBV19 and TRBJ2-7; TRBD2 matches 8 bases. Looked up from germline, CDR1 is LNHDA and CDR2 is SQIVND (reference sequence). V lost 1 base, J lost 1 base, and 12 bases stayed unmatched. The CDR3 runs to 18 residues. The DNA of the CDR3 is TGTGCCAGTAGTATAGGCCCCCCGAGCGGGGGACTTTCCTACGAGCAGTACTTC. Translated: CASSIGPPSGGLSYEQYF.

This chain uses TRBV5-6 with TRBJ2-1; 7 bases align to TRBD2. The germline V gene encodes CDR1 SGHDT and CDR2 YYEEEE. This CDR3 is 14 amino acids long. Trimming cost V 0 bases and J 7 bases; bases outside gene matches: 4. This CDR3 is CASSLGGLINEQFF. The CDR3 DNA reads TGTGCCAGCAGCTTGGGGGGACTAATAAATGAGCAGTTCTTC. Supplemented by reference TRBV5-6 and TRBJ2-1, the full variable domain reads DAGVTQSPTHLIKTRGQQVTLRCSPKSGHDTVSWYQQALGQGPQFIFQYYEEEERQRGNFPDRFSGHQFPNYSSELNVNALLLGDSALYLCASSLGGLINEQFFGPGTRLTVL.

DNA of the CDR3: TGTGCCAGTAGTATTACAGGGAGCAATGAGCAGTTCTTC. This encodes CASSITGSNEQFF. The genes are TRBV19 and TRBJ2-1, with D possibly being TRBD1 (6 bases). CDR1 LNHDA and CDR2 SQIVND come from the germline V gene (reference sequence). Trimming pared 3 bases from V and 6 bases from J, leaving 9 bases between. CDR3 length: 13 amino acids.

The chain carries TRBV5-6 and TRBJ2-1, with D perhaps matching TRBD2 (5 bases). The CDR3 runs 14 residues. The V end lost 3 bases, the J end lost 3 bases, and 10 bases lay between the germline ends. Germline CDR1 reads SGHDT; CDR2 reads YYEEEE. CDR3 amino acids: CASSSTRGYNEQFF. The CDR3 DNA reads as TGTGCCAGCAGCTCTACCCGGGGCTACAATGAGCAGTTCTTC.

V gene TRBV7-9 combines with J gene TRBJ2-7; 11 nucleotides align to TRBD2. Germline lookup yields CDR1 SEHNR and CDR2 FQNEAQ (reference sequence). V lost 6 bases and J lost 5; bases outside the gene matches: 6. There are 14 residues in the CDR3. Here the CDR3 DNA reads TGTGCCAGCAGTCATAGCGGGAGGGCCCACGAGCAGTACTTC. It yields the protein CASSHSGRAHEQYF.

This clonotype was picked up many times. This rearrangement joins TRBV4-1 to TRBJ2-1; 9 bases align to TRBD2. The germline V gene has CDR1 MGHRA and CDR2 YSYEKL. After removal of 1 base from V and 0 bases from J, the junction contained 1 base not matched to a gene. The CDR3 consists of 16 residues. CDR3 sequence (DNA): TGCGCCAGCAGCCAAGGAGCGGGGGGCTCCTACAATGAGCAGTTCTTC. Its translation: CASSQGAGGSYNEQFF.

In its sample, this clonotype was seen a few times. The chain recombines TRBV14 with TRBJ2-1, with a possible D match to TRBD1 (6 bases). V gave up 4 bases and J gave up 5 bases, with 18 bases separating them. The CDR3 runs to 16 residues. CDR1 is SGHDN, CDR2 FVKESK, per germline. The CDR3 spells CASSRHRGRGNNEQFF. The CDR3 DNA reads as TGTGCCAGCAGCCGGCATCGGGGCAGGGGAAACAATGAGCAGTTCTTC.

The chain combines TRBV20-1 with TRBJ2-1; 10 nucleotides match TRBD2. The trim removed 4 bases at V and 7 bases at J, leaving 7 bases unmatched. Germline V gives CDR1 DFQATT, CDR2 SNEGSKA (reference sequence). The CDR3 extends over 14 amino acids. CDR3 region: CSAKGLAGANEQFF. CDR3 DNA sequence: TGCAGTGCTAAAGGGCTAGCGGGAGCTAATGAGCAGTTCTTC.